The 7 T cell receptor beta chains given below trace back to one sample, sequenced in a study of blood T cell repertoires in COVID-19. TCRdb's table, derived via immunoSEQ multiplex PCR, lists solely in-frame clones and lacks some. Of about 97,000 clones in the sample, around 87% were seen once. Sequenced input: peripheral blood. The receptors derive from a woman under 40 with acute or convalescent COVID-19.

The chain carries TRBV5-6 and TRBJ2-7; tentatively, D is TRBD2 (5 bases). CDR3 length: 16 amino acids. Trimming removed 2 bases at V and 4 bases at J, with 19 bases between. Germline CDR1 and CDR2: SGHDT and YYEEEE. CDR3 sequence: CASSFPSSEGRYEQYF. For the CDR3, the DNA is TGTGCCAGCAGCTTCCCGTCCTCCGAGGGTCGATACGAGCAGTACTTC. The full variable domain, with the rest looked up from reference TRBV5-6 and TRBJ2-7, is DAGVTQSPTHLIKTRGQQVTLRCSPKSGHDTVSWYQQALGQGPQFIFQYYEEEERQRGNFPDRFSGHQFPNYSSELNVNALLLGDSALYLCASSFPSSEGRYEQYFGPGTRLTVT.

This chain joins TRBV5-1 and TRBJ1-1, with 8 bases fitting TRBD1. Germline V gene data show CDR1 as SGHRS and CDR2 as YFSETQ. The CDR3 runs 15 residues. V was clipped by 6 bases and J by 4 bases; unmatched bases: 11. CDR3 protein: CASTLLGQGPTEAFF. The DNA of the CDR3 is TGCGCCAGCACCTTACTCGGACAGGGTCCCACTGAAGCTTTCTTT.

The V and J genes are TRBV5-4 and TRBJ2-1; a possible D gene is TRBD1 (6 bases). CDR1 SGHNT and CDR2 YYREEE come from the germline V gene (reference sequence). Trimming shortened V by 4 bases and J by 3 bases, and 14 bases separated the two germline ends. CDR3 length equals 15 residues. CDR3 protein: CASSSGQRYYNEQFF. CDR3 DNA sequence: TGTGCCAGCAGCAGTGGACAGCGCTACTACAATGAGCAGTTCTTC.

V and J are TRBV25-1 and TRBJ1-1; TRBD1 aligns across 7 bases. This CDR3 comprises 17 residues. The V gene end was trimmed by 6 bases and the J gene end by 0 bases; junction bases not matched to a gene: 13. Germline values: CDR1 MGHDK, CDR2 SYGVNS. CDR3 nucleotide sequence: TGTGCCAGCAGGCAGTTGAGGGGGCGCGGGATGAACACTGAAGCTTTCTTT. Translated: CASRQLRGRGMNTEAFF.

CDR3 nucleotides: TGTGCCAGCAGTCTGCAGACTAACACTGAAGCTTTCTTT. Protein sequence: CASSLQTNTEAFF. The chain is built from TRBV2 and TRBJ1-1; D remains unclear. The CDR3 sequence is 13 residues long. V dropped 5 bases and J dropped 2 bases, with 9 bases sitting between them. Germline V gives CDR1 SNHLY, CDR2 FYNNEI.

This chain joins TRBV5-1 and TRBJ2-7; TRBD1 might be the D (6 bases). V was pared by 4 bases and J by 7 bases, with 15 bases between. CDR1 is SGHRS, CDR2 YFSETQ, per germline. The CDR3 runs 13 residues. DNA for the CDR3: TGCGCCAGCAGCGAACCAGGGGCTAGAGAGCAGTACTTC. It translates to CASSEPGAREQYF.

The chain has TRBV11-2 and TRBJ2-7; 8 bases agree with TRBD1. The CDR3 is 12 amino acids. Per the germline V gene, CDR1 is SGHAT and CDR2 is FQNNGV. Losses at the gene ends were 3 bases for V and 7 bases for J; bases not matched to a gene: 2. Written as DNA, the CDR3 is TGTGCCAGCAGCTTGACAGGGGAAGAGCAGTACTTC. Amino acid sequence: CASSLTGEEQYF. The entire variable domain, with the rest obtained from reference TRBV11-2 and TRBJ2-7, is as follows: EAGVAQSPRYKIIEKRQSVAFWCNPISGHATLYWYQQILGQGPKLLIQFQNNGVVDDSQLPKDRFSAERLKGVDSTLKIQPAKLEDSAVYLCASSLTGEEQYFGPGTRLTVT.